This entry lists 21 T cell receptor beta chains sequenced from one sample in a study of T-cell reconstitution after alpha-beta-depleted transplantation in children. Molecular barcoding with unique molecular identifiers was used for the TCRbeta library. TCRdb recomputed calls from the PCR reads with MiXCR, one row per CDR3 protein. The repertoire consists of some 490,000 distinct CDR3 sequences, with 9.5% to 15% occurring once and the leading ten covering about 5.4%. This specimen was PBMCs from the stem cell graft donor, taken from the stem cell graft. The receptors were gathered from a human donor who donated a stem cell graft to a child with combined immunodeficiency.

The CDR3 loop reads CASSPTARTEAFF. The DNA of the CDR3 is TGTGCCAGCAGTCCGACGGCGCGCACTGAAGCTTTCTTT. This chain links TRBV12-3 or TRBV12-4 with TRBJ1-1, with unresolved D. The CDR3 is made up of 13 amino acids. Trimming removed 5 bases at V and 4 bases at J, with 11 bases between.

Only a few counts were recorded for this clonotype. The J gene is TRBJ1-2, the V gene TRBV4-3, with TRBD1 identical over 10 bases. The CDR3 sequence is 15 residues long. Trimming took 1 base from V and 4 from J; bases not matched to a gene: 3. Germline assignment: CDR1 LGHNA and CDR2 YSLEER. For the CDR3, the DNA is TGCGCCAGCAGCCAAGGGGACAGGGGCCTCTATGGCTACACCTTC. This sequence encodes CASSQGDRGLYGYTF.

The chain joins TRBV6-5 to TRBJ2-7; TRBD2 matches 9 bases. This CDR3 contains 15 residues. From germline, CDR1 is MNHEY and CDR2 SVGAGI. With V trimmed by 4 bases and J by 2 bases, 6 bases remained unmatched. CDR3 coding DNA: TGTGCCAGCAGTTTCCAAGCGGGAGGCCCCTACGAGCAGTACTTC. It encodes CASSFQAGGPYEQYF.

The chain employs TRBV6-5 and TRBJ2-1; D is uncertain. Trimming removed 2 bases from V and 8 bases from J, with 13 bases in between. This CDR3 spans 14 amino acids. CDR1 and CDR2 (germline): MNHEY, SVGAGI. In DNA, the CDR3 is TGTGCCAGCAGTTACGGTTCTCTGGCTCATGAGCAGTTCTTC. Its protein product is CASSYGSLAHEQFF.

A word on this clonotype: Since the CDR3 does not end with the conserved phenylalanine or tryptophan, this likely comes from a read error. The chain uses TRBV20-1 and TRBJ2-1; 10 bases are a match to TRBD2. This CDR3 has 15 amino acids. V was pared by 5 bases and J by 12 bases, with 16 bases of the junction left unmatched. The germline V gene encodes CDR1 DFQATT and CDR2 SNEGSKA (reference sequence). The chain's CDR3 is CSAPSPSGSKGLQFY. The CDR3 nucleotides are TGCAGTGCTCCCTCCCCTAGCGGGAGTAAGGGGTTGCAGTTCTAC.

The CDR3 is CASSFSGGGYEQYF. The CDR3 DNA sequence: TGTGCCAGCAGCTTCAGTGGAGGAGGATACGAGCAGTACTTC. The rearrangement links TRBV11-3 to TRBJ2-7; D possibly corresponds to TRBD2 (5 bases). The germline V gene has CDR1 SGHNT and CDR2 YENEEA. There are 14 residues in the CDR3. Trimming removed 3 bases at V and 4 bases at J, with 13 bases between.

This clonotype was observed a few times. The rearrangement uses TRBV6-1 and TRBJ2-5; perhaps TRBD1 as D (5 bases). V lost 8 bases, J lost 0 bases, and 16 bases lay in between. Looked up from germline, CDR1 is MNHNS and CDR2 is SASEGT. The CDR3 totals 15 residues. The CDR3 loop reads CASSGQGYYQETQYF. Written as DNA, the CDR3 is TGTGCCAGCTCTGGGCAGGGTTATTACCAAGAGACCCAGTACTTC.

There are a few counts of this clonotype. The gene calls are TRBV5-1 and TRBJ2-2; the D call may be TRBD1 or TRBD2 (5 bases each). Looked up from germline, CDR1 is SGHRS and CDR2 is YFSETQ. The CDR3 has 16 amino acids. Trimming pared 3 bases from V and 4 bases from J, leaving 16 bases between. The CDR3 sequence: CASSSSVFGTTGELFF. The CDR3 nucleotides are TGCGCCAGCAGCTCCTCTGTCTTTGGGACCACCGGGGAGCTGTTTTTT.

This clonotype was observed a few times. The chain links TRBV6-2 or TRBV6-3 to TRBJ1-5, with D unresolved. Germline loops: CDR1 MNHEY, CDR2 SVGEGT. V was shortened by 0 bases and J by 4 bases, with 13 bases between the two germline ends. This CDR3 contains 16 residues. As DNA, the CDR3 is TGTGCCAGCAGTTACTCGATCCGAGCAGGTAATCAGCCCCAGCATTTT. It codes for CASSYSIRAGNQPQHF.

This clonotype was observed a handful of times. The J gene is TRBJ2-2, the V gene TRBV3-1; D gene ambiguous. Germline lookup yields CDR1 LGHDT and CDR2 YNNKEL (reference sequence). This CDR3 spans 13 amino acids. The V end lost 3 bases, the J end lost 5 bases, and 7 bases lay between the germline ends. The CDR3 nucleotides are TGTGCCAGCAGCCAGAAAGTGACCGGGGAGCTGTTTTTT. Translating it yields CASSQKVTGELFF.

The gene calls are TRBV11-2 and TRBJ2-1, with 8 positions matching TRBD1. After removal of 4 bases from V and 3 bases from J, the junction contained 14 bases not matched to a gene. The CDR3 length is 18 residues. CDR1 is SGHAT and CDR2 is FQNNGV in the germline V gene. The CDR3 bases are TGTGCCAGCAGCTCACCGGGACAGGCTTCAAGCGGCTACAATGAGCAGTTCTTC. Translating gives CASSSPGQASSGYNEQFF.

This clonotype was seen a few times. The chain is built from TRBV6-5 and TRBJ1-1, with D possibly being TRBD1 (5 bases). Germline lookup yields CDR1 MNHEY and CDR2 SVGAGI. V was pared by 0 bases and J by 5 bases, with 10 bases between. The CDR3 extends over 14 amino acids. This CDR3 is CASSYSDSLTEAFF. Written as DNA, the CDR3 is TGTGCCAGCAGTTACTCAGACAGCCTGACTGAAGCTTTCTTT.

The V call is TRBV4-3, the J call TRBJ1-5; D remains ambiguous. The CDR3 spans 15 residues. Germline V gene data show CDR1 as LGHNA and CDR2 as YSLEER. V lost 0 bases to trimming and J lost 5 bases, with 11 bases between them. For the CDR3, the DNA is TGCGCCAGCAGCCAAGATAGGTCGGGGTATCAGCCCCAGCATTTT. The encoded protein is CASSQDRSGYQPQHF.

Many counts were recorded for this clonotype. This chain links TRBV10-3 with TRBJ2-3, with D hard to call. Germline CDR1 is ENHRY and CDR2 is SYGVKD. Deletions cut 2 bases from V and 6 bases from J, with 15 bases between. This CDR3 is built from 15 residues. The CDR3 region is CAISELPRTTDTQYF. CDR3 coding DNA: TGTGCCATCAGTGAGCTACCACGTACTACGGATACGCAGTATTTT.

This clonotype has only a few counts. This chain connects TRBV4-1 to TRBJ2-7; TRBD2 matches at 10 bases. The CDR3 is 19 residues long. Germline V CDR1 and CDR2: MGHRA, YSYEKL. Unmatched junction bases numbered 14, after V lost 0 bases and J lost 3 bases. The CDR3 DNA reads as TGCGCCAGCAGCCAAGATAGCATCCTAGCGGGAGCCGGATTCTACGAGCAGTACTTC. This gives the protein CASSQDSILAGAGFYEQYF.

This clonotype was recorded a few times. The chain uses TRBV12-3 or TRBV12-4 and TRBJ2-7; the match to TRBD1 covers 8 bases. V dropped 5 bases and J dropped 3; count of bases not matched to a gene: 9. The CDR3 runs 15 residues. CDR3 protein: CASSRTGGPIYEQYF. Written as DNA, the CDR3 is TGTGCCAGCAGTCGAACAGGGGGACCGATCTACGAGCAGTACTTC.

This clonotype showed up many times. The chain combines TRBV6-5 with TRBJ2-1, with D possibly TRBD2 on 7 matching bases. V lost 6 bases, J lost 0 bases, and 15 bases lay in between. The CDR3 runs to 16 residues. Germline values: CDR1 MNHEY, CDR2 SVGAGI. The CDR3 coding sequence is TGTGCCAGCAGCCGCAGGGGCGGGAGCTCCTACAATGAGCAGTTCTTC. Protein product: CASSRRGGSSYNEQFF.

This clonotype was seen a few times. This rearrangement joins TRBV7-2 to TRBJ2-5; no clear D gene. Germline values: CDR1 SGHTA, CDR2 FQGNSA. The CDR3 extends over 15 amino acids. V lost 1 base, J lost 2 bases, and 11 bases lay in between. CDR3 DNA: TGTGCCAGCAGCTTAGTGCCCGGGCCTCAAGAGACCCAGTACTTC. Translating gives CASSLVPGPQETQYF.

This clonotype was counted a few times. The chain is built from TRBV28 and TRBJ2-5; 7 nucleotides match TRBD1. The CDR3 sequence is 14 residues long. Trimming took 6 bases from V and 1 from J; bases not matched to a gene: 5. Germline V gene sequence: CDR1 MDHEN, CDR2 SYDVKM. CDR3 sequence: CASRSGDSQETQYF. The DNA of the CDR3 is TGTGCCAGCAGGTCTGGGGACAGCCAAGAGACCCAGTACTTC.

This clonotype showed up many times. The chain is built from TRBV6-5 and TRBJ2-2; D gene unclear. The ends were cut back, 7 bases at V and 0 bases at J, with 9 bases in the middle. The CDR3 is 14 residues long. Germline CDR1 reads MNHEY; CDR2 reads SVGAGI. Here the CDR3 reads CASKGRTNTGELFF. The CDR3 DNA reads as TGTGCCAGCAAGGGTCGAACGAACACCGGGGAGCTGTTTTTT.

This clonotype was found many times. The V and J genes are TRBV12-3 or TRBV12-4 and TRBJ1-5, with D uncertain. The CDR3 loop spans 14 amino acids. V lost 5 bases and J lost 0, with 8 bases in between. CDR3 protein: CASSDQFSNQPQHF. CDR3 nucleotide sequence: TGTGCCAGCAGTGACCAATTTAGCAATCAGCCCCAGCATTTT.